The T cell receptor beta chain described here comes from a study of OX40 agonist ivuxolimab in advanced cancers. Across the study: Cancers in dose escalation were hepatocellular, melanoma, renal cell and head and neck. Overall study results and limits: Expanded peripheral T cell antigen specificity was not determined.

Method: immunoSEQ multiplex PCR; TCRdb's copy keeps in-frame clones and lacks some. This sample has roughly 97,000 clones; roughly nine tenths occur once, and the top ten carry less than 6.5%. The V gene's germline CDR1 is MNHNS and CDR2 SASEGT. V lost 2 bases to trimming and J lost 4 bases, with 14 bases between them. The CDR3 runs 16 residues. This clone showed up just a few times. The antigen is not known. Blood specimens came from baseline, cycle 4 day 1, and cycle 7 day 1. This clonotype was sampled from an adult with an advanced solid tumor such as melanoma, head and neck, liver or kidney cancer. The genes are TRBV6-1 and TRBJ2-2; weak D call: TRBD2 (5 bases). The sequences come from CD4+ or CD8+ T cells sorted from blood, collected in a trial of the OX40 agonist ivuxolimab. In nucleotides, the CDR3 is TGTGCCAGCAGTGAAATGTGGAGGCCCAGCACCGGGGAGCTGTTTTTT. Protein product: CASSEMWRPSTGELFF.